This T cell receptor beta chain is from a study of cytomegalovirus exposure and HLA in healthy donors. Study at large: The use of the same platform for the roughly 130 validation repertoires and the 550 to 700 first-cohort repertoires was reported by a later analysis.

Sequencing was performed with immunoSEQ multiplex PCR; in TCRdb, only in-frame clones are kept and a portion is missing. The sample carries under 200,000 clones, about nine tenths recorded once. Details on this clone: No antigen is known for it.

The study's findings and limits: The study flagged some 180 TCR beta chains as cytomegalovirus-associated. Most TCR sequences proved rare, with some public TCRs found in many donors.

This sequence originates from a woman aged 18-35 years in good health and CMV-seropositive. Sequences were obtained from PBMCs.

CDR3 protein: CASSLGEYQPQHF. CDR3 nucleotide sequence: TGTGCCAGCAGCTTAGGAGAGTATCAGCCCCAGCATTTT. This chain uses TRBV7-9 with TRBJ1-5; D uncertain. The CDR3 is 13 residues long. Germline V gene lookup returns CDR1 SEHNR and CDR2 FQNEAQ (reference sequence). Trimming shortened V by 1 base and J by 5 bases, and 6 bases separated the two germline ends.